The sequence of this TCR beta chain was determined in a study of CD8+ T cells in alopecia areata. CDR1 is SQVTM, CDR2 ANQGSEA, per germline. V lost 4 bases, J lost 5 bases, and 4 bases stayed unmatched. This CDR3 has 13 residues. Regarding the study as a whole: Researchers reported that TCR sharing among patients proved less clear than in mice, possibly HLA-linked.

Once RNA had been extracted, it was reverse transcribed into cDNA to act as the sequencing template. The protocol was immunoSEQ multiplex PCR, while the TCRdb copy is restricted to in-frame clones and leaves out a portion. The table records about 290,000 clones, roughly 60% of them present only once. As for treatment: oral pan-JAK inhibitor, 5-10 mg twice daily. Regarding this clone: Its specificity is not known.

The TCR originated in a human donor with alopecia areata. The V call is TRBV29-1, the J call TRBJ1-5, with TRBD1 matching 8 bases. The sequences come from CD4+ T cells sorted from blood, collected at week 24, from a patient treated with tofacitinib. CDR3 nucleotides: TGCAGCGTTGCCTCGACAGGGGATCAGCCCCAGCATTTT. Protein: CSVASTGDQPQHF. Supplemented by reference TRBV29-1 and TRBJ1-5, the full variable domain reads SAVISQKPSRDICQRGTSLTIQCQVDSQVTMMFWYRQQPGQSLTLIATANQGSEATYESGFVIDKFPISRPNLTFSTLTVSNMSPEDSSIYLCSVASTGDQPQHFGDGTRLSIL.